The next 10 T cell receptor beta chains were all read from a single sample in a study of early T cells in non-severe SARS-CoV-2 infection. TCRdb recomputed calls from the 5' RACE reads with MiXCR, one row per CDR3 protein. The sample contains about 28,000 distinct CDR3 sequences, about 4.6% of which appear only once. The starting material was whole blood, obtained at baseline. The receptors derive from an adult who was a healthcare worker with PCR-confirmed SARS-CoV-2 infection or an uninfected control (not recorded which).

In its sample, this clonotype was seen many times. The chain is built from TRBV12-3 or TRBV12-4 and TRBJ2-6; 7 bases match TRBD1. The junction had 11 bases not matched to a gene; V was cut back by 5 bases and J by 1 base. This CDR3 is built from 18 residues. CDR3 sequence (DNA): TGTGCCAGCAGTGCCGGGGACAGACTGCCGTCTGGGGCCAACGTCCTGACTTTC. Amino acid sequence: CASSAGDRLPSGANVLTF.

V is TRBV11-2 and J is TRBJ2-5; no clear D gene. The CDR3 is 13 amino acids. Germline-derived CDR1 and CDR2 are SGHAT and FQNNGV. V lost 0 bases and J lost 5, with 7 bases in between. The CDR3 here is CASSLDHGETQYF. CDR3 DNA: TGTGCCAGCAGCTTAGATCACGGGGAGACCCAGTACTTC.

In this sample, this clonotype turned up many times. V gene TRBV25-1 combines with J gene TRBJ1-3, with a tentative D call TRBD1 (5 bases). CDR3 length: 17 amino acids. V dropped 3 bases and J dropped 0 bases, with 15 bases sitting between them. Germline V gene data show CDR1 as MGHDK and CDR2 as SYGVNS. For the CDR3, the DNA is TGTGCCAGCAGTGATCGGGGGTTTTCACACTCTGGAAACACCATATATTTT. Protein: CASSDRGFSHSGNTIYF.

Many counts were recorded for this clonotype. The chain joins TRBV7-3 to TRBJ1-2; D is uncertain. The CDR3 spans 13 residues. The V end was cut by 4 bases, the J end by 6 bases, with 12 bases between. Germline CDR1 is SGHTA and CDR2 is FQGTGA. The CDR3 DNA is TGTGCCAGCAGCTCCGATCAGGAGAATGGCTACACCTTC. This codes for CASSSDQENGYTF.

This clonotype was counted at least ten times. The chain recombines TRBV7-3 with TRBJ2-3; possibly TRBD2 for D (5 bases). In germline, CDR1 is SGHTA, CDR2 FQGTGA. Trimming stripped 5 bases from V and 2 bases from J, with 14 bases between. This CDR3 region has 15 residues. CDR3 in DNA: TGTGCCAGCAGCCCTCGGCGGGCCGACACAGATACGCAGTATTTT. It encodes CASSPRRADTDTQYF.

This clonotype occurred many times. The chain uses TRBV6-5 and TRBJ1-1, with D hard to call. Germline V gives CDR1 MNHEY, CDR2 SVGAGI. The CDR3 is made up of 16 amino acids. Trimming cost V 2 bases and J 0 bases, with 13 bases left between them. The CDR3 loop is CASSYGPDLMNTEAFF. Written as DNA, the CDR3 is TGTGCCAGCAGTTACGGCCCAGACCTGATGAACACTGAAGCTTTCTTT.

This clonotype appeared many times. The rearrangement joins TRBV27 to TRBJ2-5; possibly TRBD1 or TRBD2 for D (5 bases each). The germline V and J ends were trimmed by 5 bases and 2 bases, with 15 bases remaining between them. Germline V CDR1 and CDR2: MNHEY, SMNVEV (reference sequence). The CDR3 spans 15 residues. This CDR3 is CASSPMRWGQETQYF. The CDR3 DNA sequence: TGTGCCAGCAGTCCTATGCGTTGGGGGCAAGAGACCCAGTACTTC.

This clonotype has ten or more counts. This chain connects TRBV18 to TRBJ2-7; D possibly uses TRBD1 or TRBD2 (6 bases each). Trimming pared 2 bases from V and 5 bases from J, leaving 10 bases between. The CDR3 loop spans 13 amino acids. Germline CDR1 is KGHSH and CDR2 is LQKENI. The CDR3 bases are TGTGCCAGCTCACCAATGGGGGGCGACGAGCAGTACTTC. Translated, it gives CASSPMGGDEQYF.

The sample holds many counts of this clonotype. The chain is built from TRBV27 and TRBJ1-5; no definite D call. V lost 2 bases, J lost 4 bases, and 6 bases lay in between. Germline V gene data show CDR1 as MNHEY and CDR2 as SMNVEV (reference sequence). The CDR3 is 13 residues long. The CDR3 coding sequence is TGTGCCAGCAGTTTAGTCGGGAATCAGCCCCAGCATTTT. Translated, it gives CASSLVGNQPQHF.

This clonotype was counted many times. The rearrangement joins TRBV12-3 or TRBV12-4 to TRBJ2-3; 9 nucleotides match TRBD1. V was clipped by 7 bases and J by 3 bases; unmatched bases: 11. The CDR3 contains 16 residues. The CDR3 sequence: CASNTHPGTGTDTQYF. CDR3 bases: TGTGCCAGCAATACCCACCCCGGGACAGGGACAGATACGCAGTATTTT.